This T cell receptor beta chain was identified in a study of blood T cell repertoires in COVID-19. In the study overall: Acute-phase and convalescent COVID-19 samples originated in the United States, Italy and Spain. PBMCs, B-cell-depleted T cells, or T cells were the source of the cDNA or gDNA that made up the material.

Here immunoSEQ multiplex PCR was the method, and the copy in TCRdb shows in-frame clones only, minus some. Of 400,000 to 550,000 clones in the sample, 70% to 90% were seen once. The CDR3 covers 14 residues. Germline V gene sequence: CDR1 MNHEY, CDR2 SVGAGI. V lost 6 bases to trimming and J lost 8 bases, with 14 bases between them. V is TRBV6-5 and J is TRBJ1-6, with no clear D. Sequencing was performed on PBMCs or T cells enriched from blood (not recorded which). The sequence was obtained from a woman between 18 and 30 years old with acute COVID-19. This chain's CDR3 is CASSFFKRDSPLHF. The CDR3 region has the DNA TGTGCCAGCAGCTTCTTTAAGAGGGATTCACCCCTCCACTTT.